The entry that follows covers one T cell receptor (beta chain) sequence. Its target is not known. The primer mix had 60 Vbeta and 13 Jbeta primers. Sequencing used immunoSEQ multiplex PCR; TCRdb keeps in-frame clones, though not all of them. The table has a few hundred thousand clones, around nine tenths seen once. This specimen comes from a study of cytomegalovirus exposure and HLA in healthy donors. Study-wide results and caveats: When analyzed later, the rates of TCR association showed variation by HLA locus, with DRB1 the most and HLA-C the fewest. Clonal expansion was found to be greater in HLA-associated TCR beta chains than in equally common others in a later analysis. Using a false discovery rate of 0.05, a later analysis showed that 15,000 to 20,000 TCR beta sequences were associated with HLA alleles. TCR beta V- and J-gene trimming was later associated with a missense DCLRE1C variant.

The clonotype was recovered from a woman between 18 and 30 years old in good health and CMV-seronegative. The specimen sequenced was PBMCs.

CDR3 loop: CAGGAHYEQYF. The DNA for the CDR3 is TGTGCCGGGGGGGCCCATTACGAGCAGTACTTC. The V gene is TRBV18, the J gene TRBJ2-7, with D possibly TRBD2 on 7 matching bases. CDR3 length: 11 residues. CDR1 KGHSH and CDR2 LQKENI come from the germline V gene. Trimming pared 11 bases from V and 4 bases from J, leaving 12 bases between.